This T cell receptor (beta chain) was retrieved from a study of CD8+CD57+ T cells in acquired aplastic anemia. Study-level findings and limits: Patients did not significantly differ from controls in CD8+ Simpson's diversity.

Trimming took 7 bases from V and 6 from J; bases not matched to a gene: 12. Germline lookup yields CDR1 MNHEY and CDR2 SVGAGI. The CDR3 has 15 residues. Remarks on this clonotype: Its antigen is still unknown.

Profiles of TCR beta VDJ and CDR3 were generated from a genomic DNA template. TCRdb re-derived calls from the reads in MiXCR, one entry per CDR3 protein. The sample contains roughly 200,000 distinct CDR3 sequences, around 60% of which appear only once. Sequences were obtained from sorted CD4+, CD8+, or CD8+CD57+ T cells (not recorded which) from PBMCs. This clonotype was obtained from a human donor in good health. The chain couples TRBV6-5 to TRBJ2-3, with 8 bases fitting TRBD1. The DNA for the CDR3 is TGTGCCAGCACCCTCGGACAGGGAAGTTGGGATACGCAGTATTTT. Its translation is CASTLGQGSWDTQYF.